This T cell receptor beta chain was sequenced for a study of PD-L1 blockade in urothelial cancer. The ends lost 5 bases at V and 0 bases at J; junction bases unmatched: 4. This CDR3 comprises 14 residues. The germline V gene encodes CDR1 SGHRS and CDR2 YFSETQ. Time point defined: peripheral blood 6 weeks after treatment start. TCRdb's table, derived via immunoSEQ multiplex PCR, lists solely in-frame clones and lacks some. The sample has 100,000 to 150,000 clones, about 84% seen once. The source of this sequence is a man aged 50 to 60 with urothelial cancer. The starting material was PBMCs, obtained around atezolizumab (anti-PD-L1) treatment. This rearrangement joins TRBV5-1 to TRBJ1-1; TRBD1 agrees at 7 bases. The CDR3 nucleotides read TGCGCCAGCAGGGGGACAGCCATGAACACTGAAGCTTTCTTT. Its translation is CASRGTAMNTEAFF. The full variable domain, its missing parts supplied by reference TRBV5-1 and TRBJ1-1, is KAGVTQTPRYLIKTRGQQVTLSCSPISGHRSVSWYQQTPGQGLQFLFEYFSETQRNKGNFPGRFSGRQFSNSRSEMNVSTLELGDSALYLCASRGTAMNTEAFFGQGTRLTVV.